Shown below are 30 T cell receptor beta chains from a single sample sequenced in a study of blood T cell repertoires in COVID-19. Repertoires were generated with immunoSEQ multiplex PCR, while TCRdb's copy carries only in-frame clones and drops some. The sample lists about 50,000 clones, more than 85% occurring once. The sample consisted of peripheral blood. Every receptor here comes from a man aged 45-65 years with active COVID-19.

CDR3 in DNA: TGTGCCAGCAGTGGCTCCGGGACTAGCGGGGGCTTCTCCTACAATGAGCAGTTCTTC. Protein product: CASSGSGTSGGFSYNEQFF. V and J are TRBV28 and TRBJ2-1; 14 nucleotides match TRBD2. The CDR3 sequence is 19 residues long. Looked up from germline, CDR1 is MDHEN and CDR2 is SYDVKM. V lost 5 bases and J lost 0; bases outside the gene matches: 9.

V is TRBV2 and J is TRBJ2-3; 12 positions match TRBD2. Germline V gene data show CDR1 as SNHLY and CDR2 as FYNNEI. J was trimmed by 1 base and V by 4 bases; bases with no gene match: 9. This CDR3 has 18 amino acids. The CDR3 nucleotides are TGTGCCAGCAGTGTAGTTCTAGCGGGAGGGCTGGGCACAGATACGCAGTATTTT. Translated, it gives CASSVVLAGGLGTDTQYF.

The CDR3 region has the DNA TGTGCCAGCTCACCACCGGGACAGCAAGAGACCCAGTACTTC. It encodes CASSPPGQQETQYF. The V and J genes are TRBV18 and TRBJ2-5; 7 bases map to TRBD1. The trim removed 0 bases at V and 2 bases at J, leaving 0 bases unmatched. The germline V gene encodes CDR1 KGHSH and CDR2 LQKENI. This CDR3 contains 14 residues.

The chain links TRBV19 to TRBJ1-6, with D possibly matching TRBD1 (6 bases). The CDR3 sequence is 13 residues long. Germline lookup yields CDR1 LNHDA and CDR2 SQIVND (reference sequence). Trimming removed 3 bases at V and 15 bases at J, with 15 bases between. The CDR3 is CASSISLGQRLHF. CDR3 coding DNA: TGTGCCAGTAGTATTAGTCTGGGACAACGCCTCCACTTT.

V and J are TRBV27 and TRBJ1-6, with D possibly matching TRBD1 (5 bases). Germline V gene lookup returns CDR1 MNHEY and CDR2 SMNVEV (reference sequence). Between the trimmed V and J ends, which lost 6 bases and 12 bases, there was a span of 21 bases. The CDR3 contains 15 residues. CDR3 in DNA: TGTGCCAGCAGCCAAAACCGACAGTACCTTCTACCCCTCCACTTT. This codes for CASSQNRQYLLPLHF.

This chain uses TRBV12-3 or TRBV12-4 with TRBJ2-5; perhaps TRBD1 as D (6 bases). This CDR3 comprises 13 residues. V dropped 8 bases and J dropped 5 bases, with 15 bases sitting between them. In nucleotides, the CDR3 is TGTGCCAGCTCCCTTGGGGGCTTTGAGACCCAGTACTTC. It is translated as CASSLGGFETQYF.

The chain links TRBV4-1 to TRBJ1-1; D perhaps matches TRBD1 (6 bases). The V end lost 6 bases, the J end lost 1 base, and 15 bases lay between the germline ends. CDR1 is MGHRA and CDR2 is YSYEKL in the germline V gene. CDR3 length: 15 residues. The CDR3 DNA is TGCGCCAGCAGAGCTCCGACAGGCCAGAACACTGAAGCTTTCTTT. Amino acids: CASRAPTGQNTEAFF.

This chain uses TRBV20-1 with TRBJ2-3, with 11 bases fitting TRBD1. This CDR3 region has 16 residues. Germline assignment: CDR1 DFQATT and CDR2 SNEGSKA (reference sequence). With 3 bases clipped from V and 3 bases from J, the junction kept 8 bases outside the gene matches. CDR3 coding DNA: TGCAGTGCTAGTGTGGACAGGGGGCCCGGGACAGATACGCAGTATTTT. This encodes CSASVDRGPGTDTQYF.

The CDR3 bases are TGTGCCAGCAGCGCTCGGACTAGCGGGATCACCGGGGAGCTGTTTTTT. This gives the protein CASSARTSGITGELFF. The V call is TRBV11-3, the J call TRBJ2-2, with 12 nucleotides matching TRBD2. CDR1 and CDR2 from the germline V gene are SGHNT and YENEEA. The CDR3 has 16 residues. The J segment lost 4 bases and the V segment lost 5 bases, leaving 5 bases of the junction unmatched.

J is TRBJ2-3 and V is TRBV5-5; 7 nucleotides line up with TRBD2. The V segment lost 0 bases and the J segment 1 base; nucleotides outside the gene matches: 5. The V gene's germline CDR1 is SGHKS and CDR2 YYEKEE (reference sequence). This CDR3 contains 16 residues. CDR3 loop: CASSLGPAGGTDTQYF. In DNA, the CDR3 is TGTGCCAGCAGCTTGGGTCCGGCGGGAGGCACAGATACGCAGTATTTT.

The rearrangement uses TRBV3-1 (or the pseudogene TRBV3-2) and TRBJ2-6, with 9 bases matching TRBD1. V lost 2 bases and J lost 2; bases outside the gene matches: 4. The CDR3 length is 17 residues. Germline V gives CDR1 LGHDT, CDR2 YNNKEL (reference sequence). The CDR3 DNA reads TGTGCCAGCAGCCAATCCGGGACAGGGCCTGGGGCCAACGTCCTGACTTTC. Amino acids: CASSQSGTGPGANVLTF.

The chain is built from TRBV19 and TRBJ1-2; D ambiguous. The CDR3 sequence is 12 residues long. In germline, CDR1 is LNHDA, CDR2 SQIVND (reference sequence). With 8 bases removed from V and 8 bases from J, the gap between germline ends came to 15 bases. The CDR3 nucleotides read TGTGCCAGTCTCGAGAGGGCGGGAGGCTACACCTTC. Its protein is CASLERAGGYTF.

V gene TRBV20-1 combines with J gene TRBJ2-7, with D tentatively TRBD1 (5 bases). V lost 6 bases and J 3 bases, leaving 9 bases between the germline ends. The CDR3 runs 11 residues. CDR1 is DFQATT, CDR2 SNEGSKA, per germline (reference sequence). CDR3 amino acids: CSARRGYEQYF. CDR3 DNA sequence: TGCAGTGCCCGAAGGGGCTACGAGCAGTACTTC.

The V call is TRBV6-4, the J call TRBJ2-3; 9 nucleotides agree with TRBD1. This CDR3 comprises 15 residues. With 2 bases clipped from V and 3 bases from J, the junction kept 3 bases outside the gene matches. Germline loops: CDR1 MRHNA, CDR2 SNTAGT. The CDR3 DNA sequence: TGTGCCAGCAGTGACGAGACAGGGGGGACAGATACGCAGTATTTT. Translating gives CASSDETGGTDTQYF.

The chain recombines TRBV10-3 with TRBJ2-6; D is ambiguous. CDR3 length: 18 residues. Germline V gene lookup returns CDR1 ENHRY and CDR2 SYGVKD. The V and J ends lost 4 bases and 0 bases respectively, with 16 bases between them. CDR3 sequence reads: CAISAGFTDPSGANVLTF. In DNA, the CDR3 is TGTGCCATCAGTGCCGGTTTCACAGACCCCTCTGGGGCCAACGTCCTGACTTTC.

The chain carries TRBV28 and TRBJ2-1, with D perhaps matching TRBD1 (7 bases). The length of the CDR3 is 11 residues. Germline values: CDR1 MDHEN, CDR2 SYDVKM. The ends were cut back, 10 bases at V and 7 bases at J, with 11 bases in the middle. Written as DNA, the CDR3 is TGTGCCACCCAGGGGGGAAATGAGCAGTTCTTC. Protein sequence: CATQGGNEQFF.

V gene TRBV10-3 combines with J gene TRBJ1-4; TRBD1 is a possible D gene (5 bases). The CDR3 loop spans 16 amino acids. CDR1 ENHRY and CDR2 SYGVKD come from the germline V gene. V shed 2 bases and J shed 5 bases, with 15 bases lying between them. The CDR3: CAISERGRVENEKLFF. Written as DNA, the CDR3 is TGTGCCATCAGTGAGAGGGGCAGGGTGGAAAATGAAAAACTGTTTTTT.

In its sample, this clone was seen once. V and J are TRBV6-6 and TRBJ2-7, with D possibly TRBD2 on 6 matching bases. The CDR3 length is 14 residues. Per the germline V gene, CDR1 is MNHNY and CDR2 is SVGAGI (reference sequence). The V end was cut by 4 bases, the J end by 2 bases, with 12 bases between. CDR3 DNA: TGTGCCAGCAGTTTCGGGACTGGACCCTACGAGCAGTACTTC. Its protein product is CASSFGTGPYEQYF.

This clone has only one observation. The chain links TRBV6-1 to TRBJ1-6; TRBD1 agrees at 9 bases. V shed 2 bases and J 10 bases; nucleotides not matched to a gene: 6. The CDR3 consists of 15 residues. The germline V gene encodes CDR1 MNHNS and CDR2 SASEGT. The CDR3 DNA follows: TGTGCCAGCAGTGAATCCGGGACAGGGTGGTCACCCCTCCACTTT. Amino acid sequence: CASSESGTGWSPLHF.

Only a few counts were recorded for this clone. The gene calls are TRBV19 and TRBJ2-1; 9 bases are shared with TRBD2. CDR1 and CDR2 (germline): LNHDA, SQIVND (reference sequence). The CDR3 runs to 15 residues. The junction had 11 bases not matched to a gene; V was cut back by 7 bases and J by 7 bases. The CDR3 region is CASKGIAGVSNEQFF. The CDR3 DNA follows: TGTGCCAGTAAAGGAATAGCGGGAGTCTCGAATGAGCAGTTCTTC. The full variable domain, completed using reference TRBV19 and TRBJ2-1, is DGGITQSPKYLFRKEGQNVTLSCEQNLNHDAMYWYRQDPGQGLRLIYYSQIVNDFQKGDIAEGYSVSREKKESFPLTVTSAQKNPTAFYLCASKGIAGVSNEQFFGPGTRLTVL.

The V call is TRBV5-5, the J call TRBJ2-3, with D maybe TRBD2 (5 bases). This CDR3 has 14 amino acids. V was trimmed by 0 bases and J by 4 bases, leaving 9 bases between them. Germline V gene data show CDR1 as SGHKS and CDR2 as YYEKEE (reference sequence). The CDR3 sequence is CASSLVAGPDTQYF. CDR3 DNA: TGTGCCAGCAGCTTGGTGGCGGGCCCAGATACGCAGTATTTT.

The gene calls are TRBV4-1 and TRBJ2-3; D might be TRBD2 (5 bases). Germline V gene lookup returns CDR1 MGHRA and CDR2 YSYEKL. V lost 1 base and J lost 3, with 14 bases in between. This CDR3 is built from 16 residues. The CDR3 loop is CASSQVVGAVTDTQYF. The CDR3, as DNA: TGCGCCAGCAGCCAAGTTGTGGGAGCCGTAACAGATACGCAGTATTTT.

This chain joins TRBV27 and TRBJ2-7; D might be TRBD2 (6 bases). The CDR3 has 16 residues. The germline V and J ends were trimmed by 5 bases and 6 bases, with 23 bases remaining between them. Looked up from germline, CDR1 is MNHEY and CDR2 is SMNVEV (reference sequence). The CDR3 DNA reads TGTGCCAGCAGTATCTTCGGGGTAGCGGTTCCTACCGAGCAGTACTTC. Translated: CASSIFGVAVPTEQYF.

The rearrangement uses TRBV6-5 and TRBJ2-1; 7 bases are a match to TRBD1. Germline CDR1 reads MNHEY; CDR2 reads SVGAGI. Losses at the gene ends were 0 bases for V and 2 bases for J; bases not matched to a gene: 4. The length of the CDR3 is 16 residues. The CDR3: CASSYSATGPYNEQFF. The CDR3 DNA follows: TGTGCCAGCAGTTACTCCGCGACAGGGCCCTACAATGAGCAGTTCTTC.

The genes are TRBV6-5 and TRBJ2-7, with a possible D match to TRBD1 (6 bases). Germline V lookup: CDR1 MNHEY, CDR2 SVGAGI. V was trimmed by 6 bases and J by 2 bases, leaving 11 bases between them. The length of the CDR3 is 13 residues. The CDR3 nucleotides are TGTGCCAGCAGCGACACAGGGACCTACGAGCAGTACTTC. Translation: CASSDTGTYEQYF.

This sequence joins TRBV5-1 and TRBJ2-7, with D perhaps matching TRBD1 (6 bases). Between the trimmed V and J ends, which lost 4 bases and 5 bases, there was a span of 19 bases. Germline V gene lookup returns CDR1 SGHRS and CDR2 YFSETQ. The CDR3 runs to 15 residues. The CDR3 region has the DNA TGCGCCAGCAGCAAATCGGACAGCTCGCTCCACGAGCAGTACTTC. Translation: CASSKSDSSLHEQYF.

This clone has only a few counts. The rearrangement joins TRBV4-3 to TRBJ2-7; TRBD2 agrees at 11 bases. The J segment lost 2 bases and the V segment lost 1 base, leaving 4 bases of the junction unmatched. Germline CDR1 is LGHNA and CDR2 is YSLEER. The CDR3 extends over 16 amino acids. CDR3 bases: TGCGCCAGCAGCCAAGGTTTTAGCGGGGGGGCCTACGAGCAGTACTTC. This translates into CASSQGFSGGAYEQYF.

V and J are TRBV5-1 and TRBJ2-5; 12 bases map to TRBD2. Germline assignment: CDR1 SGHRS and CDR2 YFSETQ. CDR3 size: 16 residues. V was pared by 2 bases and J by 4 bases, with 6 bases of the junction left unmatched. In DNA, the CDR3 is TGCGCCAGCAGCTTAAGGCCTAGCGGGAGGGGAGAGACCCAGTACTTC. Protein: CASSLRPSGRGETQYF. The full variable domain, rest sourced from reference TRBV5-1 and TRBJ2-5, is KAGVTQTPRYLIKTRGQQVTLSCSPISGHRSVSWYQQTPGQGLQFLFEYFSETQRNKGNFPGRFSGRQFSNSRSEMNVSTLELGDSALYLCASSLRPSGRGETQYFGPGTRLLVL.

The chain carries TRBV7-9 and TRBJ2-5; no clear D. The CDR3 sequence is 11 residues long. The germline gives CDR1 SEHNR, CDR2 FQNEAQ (reference sequence). The V end was cut by 7 bases, the J end by 5 bases, with 8 bases between. The CDR3 nucleotides read TGTGCCAGCACCCCCTTGGAGACCCAGTACTTC. This gives the protein CASTPLETQYF.

The CDR3 spells CASSQTVTNTEAFF. The CDR3 coding sequence is TGTGCCAGCAGCCAGACAGTGACGAACACTGAAGCTTTCTTT. The chain is built from TRBV3-1 (or the pseudogene TRBV3-2) and TRBJ1-1; maybe TRBD1 (5 bases). The CDR3 loop spans 14 amino acids. Per the germline V gene, CDR1 is LGHDT and CDR2 is YNNKEL (reference sequence). Between the trimmed V and J ends, which lost 3 bases and 1 base, there was a span of 9 bases.